These T cell receptor beta chains were read from a single sample in a study of OX40 agonist ivuxolimab in advanced cancers. Some clones are missing from TCRdb's copy, which holds only in-frame ones; the method was immunoSEQ multiplex PCR. This table holds some 4,900 clones, roughly two thirds found once. The material was CD4+ or CD8+ T cells sorted from blood, obtained in a trial of the OX40 agonist ivuxolimab. The receptors stem from an adult with an advanced solid tumor such as melanoma, head and neck, liver or kidney cancer. The CDR3 runs from the conserved cysteine through the conserved F or W. Fields, in order: D gene, clone size, J gene, V gene, CDR3 DNA, CDR3 protein. The D gene is left open where the match is weak. Rows give clone size only sometimes, using once, few, many, or a class for an expanded clone.

-	-	TRBJ2-7	TRBV27	TGTGCCAGCAGTTTATCGGGTTTTAACTCCTACGAGCAGTACTTC	CASSLSGFNSYEQYF
TRBD1	few	TRBJ2-1	TRBV7-3	TGTGCCAGCAGCCCACTTAGGGGGCCGCTCCATGAGCAGTTCTTC	CASSPLRGPLHEQFF
-	-	TRBJ2-1	TRBV27	TGTGCCAGCATCCGCCCCCCCCCGCCGGCGCTAGAAGGGAATGAGCAGTTCTTC	CASIRPPPPALEGNEQFF
-	-	TRBJ1-2	TRBV19	TGTGCCAGTAGCGATCGATTTTGGGGGGAACTCATAGATATTAACTATGGCTACACCTTC	CASSDRFWGELIDINYGYTF
-	-	TRBJ2-2	TRBV4-2	TGTGCCAGCAGCACTAACGCGGGGTCCGGGGAGCTGTTTTTT	CASSTNAGSGELFF
-	-	TRBJ1-1	TRBV19	TGTGCCAGTAGTATTAAGTCCTCGGGGACTGAAGCTTTCTTT	CASSIKSSGTEAFF
-	-	TRBJ1-2	TRBV5-6	TGTGCCAGCAGCTTGGGGGGAAGCTATGGCTACACCTTC	CASSLGGSYGYTF
-	few	TRBJ2-3	TRBV4-1	TGCGCCAGCAGACTCAAGGGCCCGGGAATGACAGATACGCAGTATTTT	CASRLKGPGMTDTQYF
-	-	TRBJ2-1	TRBV7-9	TGTGCCAGCAGCTTAGGGGGGGGCACCCTCCTCTCCTACAATGAGCAGTTCTTC	CASSLGGGTLLSYNEQFF
TRBD1	hyperexpanded	TRBJ1-1	TRBV27	TGTGCCAGCAGTTCCCAGGGGGACACTGAAGCTTTCTTT	CASSSQGDTEAFF
-	-	TRBJ2-2	TRBV28	TGTGCCAGCAGTTTAGAAGAACTCTCTGCCCCCGGGGAGCTGTTTTTT	CASSLEELSAPGELFF
-	-	TRBJ2-1	TRBV2	TGTGCCAGCAGTGATTTAAGCTCCTACAATGAGCAGTTCTTC	CASSDLSSYNEQFF
-	-	TRBJ1-1	TRBV5-4	TGTGCCAGCAGCTTCGAAGCGGCTGAAGCTTTCTTT	CASSFEAAEAFF
-	-	TRBJ2-7	TRBV5-5	TGTGCCAGCAGCGAAATCGACCCGCGCAACGAGCAGTACTTC	CASSEIDPRNEQYF
-	-	TRBJ2-5	TRBV7-9	TGTGCCAGCAGCTCTAGTCCCGGGATGGAGACCCAGTACTTC	CASSSSPGMETQYF
-	-	TRBJ2-7	TRBV4-1	TGCGCCAGCAGCCAAGGGCTAGGTTCCTACGAGCAGTACTTC	CASSQGLGSYEQYF
TRBD1	-	TRBJ1-1	TRBV5-8	TGTGCCAGCAGCTCCGAGGGACAGCTGAACACTGAAGCTTTCTTT	CASSSEGQLNTEAFF
TRBD2	-	TRBJ2-1	TRBV11-2	TGTGCCAGCGGACATTCGACTAGCCCCTCCTACAATGAGCAGTTCTTC	CASGHSTSPSYNEQFF
TRBD1	-	TRBJ2-7	TRBV7-9	TGTGCCAGCACCCGACAGGGGACCTACGAGCAGTACTTC	CASTRQGTYEQYF
-	-	TRBJ1-3	TRBV13	TGTGCCAGCAGCTTAGGGGCCGTTTTTGGAAACACCATATATTTT	CASSLGAVFGNTIYF
-	medium-sized	TRBJ1-1	TRBV7-2	TGTGCCAGCAGCTTAGCTTGGGGGACCGAAGCTTTCTTT	CASSLAWGTEAFF
TRBD2	-	TRBJ2-1	TRBV19	TGTGCCAGTAGTAGAGGGACTAGCGTTAATGAGCAGTTCTTC	CASSRGTSVNEQFF
TRBD1	-	TRBJ2-1	TRBV11-2	TGTGCCAGCAGCTCTCGACAGGGGGCGTATAATGAGCAGTTCTTC	CASSSRQGAYNEQFF
-	-	TRBJ2-7	TRBV6-1	TGTGCCAGCAGTTGGTACACCAACTACGAGCAGTACTTC	CASSWYTNYEQYF
-	-	TRBJ2-2	TRBV7-3	TGTGCCAGCAGCTCTAGCCCCGTCACCGGGGAGCTGTTTTTT	CASSSSPVTGELFF
-	-	TRBJ1-1	TRBV4-1	TGCGCCAGCAGCCAGGACCCCCTGGGGAGGTATGAAGCTTTCTTT	CASSQDPLGRYEAFF
-	-	TRBJ1-5	TRBV19	TGTGCCAGTAGTATTCAGGGATCCATCAATCAGCCCCAGCATTTT	CASSIQGSINQPQHF
-	few	TRBJ1-1	TRBV27	TGTGCCAGCAGCCCGACCAGGGTAGGGGCCATGAACACTGAAGCTTTCTTT	CASSPTRVGAMNTEAFF
-	few	TRBJ2-7	TRBV27	TGTGCCAGCAGTTTATCTCGGGGGACGGCCCACGAGCAGTACTTC	CASSLSRGTAHEQYF
-	-	TRBJ2-1	TRBV5-1	TGCGCCAGCAGCCTGACTATGAGCGATGAGCAGTTCTTC	CASSLTMSDEQFF
TRBD2	few	TRBJ2-3	TRBV7-8	TGTGCCAGCAGCTTAATGGGAGGGAACACAGATACGCAGTATTTT	CASSLMGGNTDTQYF
TRBD2	-	TRBJ2-1	TRBV9	TGTGCCAGCAGCGCGACTAGCGGGATTTATGAGCAGTTCTTC	CASSATSGIYEQFF
TRBD1	-	TRBJ2-7	TRBV5-5	TGTGCCAGCAGCACGGGGACAGGGTCGTTGTACGAGCAGTACTTC	CASSTGTGSLYEQYF
TRBD2	-	TRBJ2-2	TRBV4-1	TGCGCCAGCAGCCAAGGACGGGGGGCCGGGGAGCTGTTTTTT	CASSQGRGAGELFF
TRBD2	medium-sized	TRBJ2-3	TRBV4-1	TGCGCCAGCAGCCCCGTAGCGGGAACTAGCACAGATACGCAGTATTTT	CASSPVAGTSTDTQYF
TRBD2	-	TRBJ2-7	TRBV7-6	TGTGCCAGCAGCTTGACTAGCGGAGAGAGCTACTACGAGCAGTACTTC	CASSLTSGESYYEQYF
-	-	TRBJ2-2	TRBV15	TGTGCCACAGGAGAAGGGGGGTACGGGGAGCTGTTTTTT	CATGEGGYGELFF
-	-	TRBJ2-7	TRBV7-5	TGTGCCAGAACCACCGAGTGGGGAAACAGGTCCTACGAGCAGTACTTC	CARTTEWGNRSYEQYF
-	-	TRBJ1-1	TRBV19	TGTGCCAGTAGTATCGACAAGGACACTGAAGCTTTCTTT	CASSIDKDTEAFF
TRBD2	-	TRBJ2-2	TRBV5-1	TGCGCCAGCAGCTTTAATCTAGCGGGAGGAAACACCGGGGAGCTGTTTTTT	CASSFNLAGGNTGELFF
TRBD2	-	TRBJ2-1	TRBV7-9	TGTGCCAGCAGCCCCGGGACTAGCGGGCCCTACAATGAGCAGTTCTTC	CASSPGTSGPYNEQFF